What follows are 3 T cell receptor beta chains derived from one specimen sequenced in a study of T cell therapy after organ transplantation (dated by TCRdb to the late 2010s). Libraries were made using the immunoSEQ multiplex PCR assay. This is the immuneACCESS table as TCRdb keeps it, with only in-frame sequences that have V and J called. A part of the clones is gone; compared with another copy, unresolved V genes explain less than half, and the rest is unexplained. This sample has 44,000 or so clones in its table, and about 94% of those were observed once. The ten top clones hold over 2.5% of the sample. The time point label for this specimen denotes: before start of T cell therapy. These receptors have no identified antigens. The sample consisted of CD8+ T cells from blood, taken before autologous CMV-specific T cell therapy. All receptors come from a human patient who had received a solid organ transplant and had CMV disease.

V gene TRBV4-2 combines with J gene TRBJ2-3; D unclear. This CDR3 contains 16 residues. Trimming shortened V by 4 bases and J by 0 bases, and 14 bases separated the two germline ends. Germline CDR1 LGHNA, CDR2 YNFKEQ. CDR3 in DNA: TGTGCCAGCAGCCGCGGTCCCACGCGAAGCACAGATACGCAGTATTTT. Its protein is CASSRGPTRSTDTQYF.

This clone has a single count. The chain joins TRBV5-1 to TRBJ2-2; 7 bases map to TRBD1. CDR3 length: 17 residues. V lost 4 bases and J lost 0; bases outside the gene matches: 9. Looked up from germline, CDR1 is SGHRS and CDR2 is YFSETQ. The CDR3 here is CASSPRGQGSNTGELFF. As DNA, the CDR3 is TGCGCCAGCAGCCCGAGGGGGCAGGGATCGAACACCGGGGAGCTGTTTTTT.

This chain uses TRBV2 with TRBJ2-2, with TRBD1 identical over 9 bases. Germline V CDR1 and CDR2: SNHLY, FYNNEI. Losses at the gene ends were 4 bases for V and 3 bases for J; bases not matched to a gene: 9. This CDR3 has 17 amino acids. CDR3 amino acids: CASSANPDRGDTGELFF. CDR3 nucleotide sequence: TGTGCCAGCAGTGCCAACCCCGACAGGGGGGACACCGGGGAGCTGTTTTTT.